This TCR beta chain came from a study of regulatory T cells in long-lasting Graves disease. Study-wide points: Persistent cases favored TRBV28, TRBJ1-2 and TRBJ2-5.

This CDR3 comprises 13 residues. Per germline, CDR1 MNHEY and CDR2 SVGEGT. The ends were cut back, 4 bases at V and 3 bases at J, with 9 bases in the middle. With iRepertoire HTBI primers and Arm-PCR of CDR3 regions, TCR beta libraries were built. TCRdb passed the multiplex PCR reads through MiXCR, listing each CDR3 protein once. This table holds some 400,000 distinct CDR3 sequences, more than 12% found once. This clonotype showed up many times. The antigen remains unidentified. As to time point: newly diagnosed GD, antithyroid drugs for less than 3 months. From PBMCs, RNA was extracted and then used to make the TCR library. This same sample was also part of a study on T cells in Graves' hyperthyroidism and ophthalmopathy. That publication notes: Patients aged 18 to 65 had newly diagnosed hyperthyroidism lasting under 2 months.

The clonotype originates from a woman aged 30 to 39 with Graves disease. This material consisted of peripheral blood mononuclear cells (PBMCs), taken at new diagnosis, from a patient treated with antithyroid drugs. The chain employs TRBV6-2 or TRBV6-3 and TRBJ1-1; a possible D gene is TRBD1 (5 bases). CDR3 sequence: CASSWPGDTEAFF. CDR3 nucleotides: TGTGCCAGCAGTTGGCCGGGGGACACTGAAGCTTTCTTT.